This T cell receptor (beta chain) was captured by sequencing in a study of CXCR3-negative and CXCR3-positive naive CD8 T cells. Naive CD8+ T cells had a CD45RO-CCR7+CD27+CD95- phenotype. Whole-study results and caveats: CXCR3-expressing naive cells carried TRB CDR3s more hydrophobic than those of CXCR3-negative naive cells. Surface CD5 matched across naive subsets, and TRB CDR3 properties served to infer TCR strength. Partial loss of CXCR3 expression followed cryopreservation; most assays used fresh PBMCs.

Germline CDR1 and CDR2: MNHEY and SMNVEV (reference sequence). This CDR3 comprises 15 residues. Carrying UMI labels, the TRB cDNA libraries were prepared through 5' RACE. Following a re-call of the 5' RACE reads, TCRdb has one entry per CDR3 protein and lacks DNA. In all, the sample yields roughly 7,300 distinct CDR3 sequences. With respect to this clonotype: As yet, its antigen is unknown.

The sequenced material came from naive CXCR3+ CD8+ T cells from blood. Subset reported: CD45RO-CCR7+CD27+CD95- naive CD8+ T cells expressing CXCR3 (TNR3+). The origin of this receptor is a human donor in good health. Some clones in this sample may be carry-over from other donors' samples. V and J are TRBV27 and TRBJ2-1. The CDR3 is CASSRDGSPYNEQFF.